One sample yielded the 13 T cell receptor beta chains listed below, sequenced in a study of T cell repertoires in cytomegalovirus infection. Each CDR3 protein gets one entry after TCRdb re-called the reads with MiXCR. Of fewer than 300,000 distinct CDR3 sequences in the sample, around 25% were seen once. Sequencing was done on a sample of PBMCs. The source of these receptors is a human donor in good health (CMV status not recorded). Some clones in this sample may be carry-over from other donors' samples.

This clonotype was seen ten or more times. The rearrangement links TRBV7-2 to TRBJ2-3; a possible D gene is TRBD1 (7 bases). The CDR3 sequence is 12 residues long. Germline assignment: CDR1 SGHTA and CDR2 FQGNSA. The V gene lost 3 bases and the J gene lost 8 bases, with 9 bases spanning the gap. The CDR3 loop reads CASSFQGGTQYF. The CDR3 DNA is TGTGCCAGCAGCTTCCAGGGGGGTACGCAGTATTTT.

This clonotype was seen a handful of times. The chain has TRBV6-1 and TRBJ2-1; maybe TRBD2 (7 bases). The CDR3 extends over 15 amino acids. V was cut by 7 bases and J by 3 bases, with 16 bases left in between. Germline CDR1 reads MNHNS; CDR2 reads SASEGT. In nucleotides, the CDR3 is TGTGCCAGCACCCAAAGGGGGGGAGGCTACAATGAGCAGTTCTTC. Its translation: CASTQRGGGYNEQFF.

This clonotype was counted ten times or more. The V gene is TRBV6-6, the J gene TRBJ2-1; D ambiguous. The CDR3 has 13 residues. CDR1 and CDR2 (germline): MNHNY, SVGAGI (reference sequence). The V and J ends lost 2 bases and 7 bases respectively, with 9 bases between them. This chain's CDR3 is CASSYETHNEQFF. The DNA of the CDR3 is TGTGCCAGCAGTTACGAGACTCATAATGAGCAGTTCTTC.

This clonotype was detected ten times or more. This sequence joins TRBV11-2 and TRBJ1-1, with D unresolved. Between the trimmed V and J ends, which lost 1 base and 10 bases, there was a span of 7 bases. This CDR3 is 11 amino acids long. CDR1 and CDR2 (germline): SGHAT, FQNNGV. The CDR3 protein is CASSLAGLAFF. CDR3 nucleotide sequence: TGTGCCAGCAGCTTAGCTGGTTTAGCTTTCTTT.

The chain joins TRBV28 to TRBJ2-1, with 9 bases matching TRBD2. V lost 9 bases and J lost 8; bases outside the gene matches: 14. CDR1 and CDR2 from the germline V gene are MDHEN and SYDVKM. The length of the CDR3 is 15 residues. Here the CDR3 DNA reads TGTGCCAGTAGTATTAGTGCGGGAGGGCCCCATGAGCAGTTCTTC. Translating it yields CASSISAGGPHEQFF.

Concerning this clonotype itself: A much larger clone sits a single nucleotide away, making a read error possible. The chain joins TRBV11-2 to TRBJ1-2, with D unresolved. Between the trimmed V and J ends, which lost 8 bases and 5 bases, there was a span of 9 bases. Looked up from germline, CDR1 is SGHAT and CDR2 is FQNNGV. The CDR3 has 11 amino acids. CDR3 DNA: TGTGCCAGCGGCTCGTCTTATGGCTACACCTTC. This codes for CASGSSYGYTF.

The chain is built from TRBV12-3 or TRBV12-4 and TRBJ1-2; TRBD1 aligns across 9 bases. V gave up 4 bases and J gave up 0 bases; unmatched junction bases: 3. The CDR3 loop spans 15 amino acids. CDR3 loop: CASSSRQGANYGYTF. The CDR3 nucleotides read TGTGCCAGCAGTTCCCGACAGGGGGCTAACTATGGCTACACCTTC.

The table lists this clonotype with many counts. V usage is TRBV7-2 and J usage is TRBJ2-3; tentative D call: TRBD2 (5 bases). Germline lookup yields CDR1 SGHTA and CDR2 FQGNSA. Deletions cut 1 base from V and 4 bases from J, with 12 bases between. The CDR3 contains 15 residues. In DNA form, the CDR3 reads TGTGCCAGCAGCTTAGTGGGCGGGCGACCAGATACGCAGTATTTT. This codes for CASSLVGGRPDTQYF. The whole variable domain, remainder taken from reference TRBV7-2 and TRBJ2-3, is GAGVSQSPSNKVTEKGKDVELRCDPISGHTALYWYRQSLGQGLEFLIYFQGNSAPDKSGLPSDRFSAERTGGSVSTLTIQRTQQEDSAVYLCASSLVGGRPDTQYFGPGTRLTVL.

This clonotype was detected ten times or more. V and J are TRBV7-2 and TRBJ2-5, with 7 positions matching TRBD2. After removal of 5 bases from V and 11 bases from J, the junction contained 8 bases not matched to a gene. The CDR3 is 12 residues long. Germline CDR1 and CDR2: SGHTA and FQGNSA. The CDR3 sequence: CASSLGLDGQYF. In DNA, the CDR3 is TGTGCCAGCAGCCTAGGACTAGACGGGCAGTACTTC. The full variable domain, its missing parts supplied by reference TRBV7-2 and TRBJ2-5, is GAGVSQSPSNKVTEKGKDVELRCDPISGHTALYWYRQSLGQGLEFLIYFQGNSAPDKSGLPSDRFSAERTGGSVSTLTIQRTQQEDSAVYLCASSLGLDGQYFGPGTRLLVL.

This chain uses TRBV6-1 with TRBJ2-6; 7 nucleotides match TRBD2. This CDR3 contains 14 residues. V gave up 7 bases and J gave up 4 bases; unmatched junction bases: 4. Germline CDR1 reads MNHNS; CDR2 reads SASEGT. CDR3 residues: CASKRGTGANVLTF. CDR3 bases: TGTGCCAGCAAGCGGGGAACCGGGGCCAACGTCCTGACTTTC.

This clonotype was seen ten or more times. The chain links TRBV11-2 to TRBJ2-7; 7 positions agree with TRBD1. CDR3 length equals 12 residues. V trimming: 6 bases; J trimming: 3 bases; junction bases outside the gene matches: 2. From germline, CDR1 is SGHAT and CDR2 FQNNGV. CDR3 in DNA: TGTGCCAGCAGTCGACAGGGCTACGAGCAGTACTTC. It codes for CASSRQGYEQYF.

With regard to this clonotype: This clone may be a read error of a much larger clone one base away. The rearrangement links TRBV7-4 to TRBJ2-1; 7 bases are a match to TRBD2. Germline CDR1 reads SGHVT; CDR2 reads SQSDAQ. The length of the CDR3 is 17 residues. The V and J ends lost 5 bases and 4 bases, in that order; junction bases with no gene match: 14. The CDR3 loop reads CASSLPGGPKTYNEQFF. The CDR3 DNA reads as TGTGCCAGCAGCCTCCCGGGGGGACCTAAAACTTACAATGAGCAGTTCTTC. Based on the CDR3 plus reference TRBV7-4 and TRBJ2-1, the full variable domain is GAGVSQSPRYKVAKRGRDVALRCDSISGHVTLYWYRQTLGQGSEVLTYSQSDAQRDKSGRPSGRFSAERPERSVSTLKIQRTEQGDSAVYLCASSLPGGPKTYNEQFFGPGTRLTVL.

The J gene is TRBJ2-3, the V gene TRBV5-1, with D tentatively TRBD1 (6 bases). The CDR3 has 14 amino acids. Germline values: CDR1 SGHRS, CDR2 YFSETQ. Deletions cut 3 bases from V and 3 bases from J, with 11 bases between. CDR3 amino acids: CASSYREWTDTQYF. Written as DNA, the CDR3 is TGCGCCAGCAGCTACAGGGAATGGACAGATACGCAGTATTTT.